The entry below describes one TCR beta chain. The data were obtained in a study of T cells in Graves' hyperthyroidism and ophthalmopathy. Looked up from germline, CDR1 is SNHLY and CDR2 is FYNNEI. The ends lost 3 bases at V and 5 bases at J; junction bases unmatched: 8. The CDR3 sequence is 16 residues long. Authors of the study amplified TCR beta CDR3 regions from RNA transcripts. The HTBI primer set was used in a first-round RT-PCR of the TCR CDR3. Each CDR3 protein is one row after TCRdb ran MiXCR on the multiplex PCR reads. This table holds about 350,000 distinct CDR3 sequences, roughly 13% found once. Pregnant or lactating patients were excluded, as were those with uncontrolled infection or other autoimmune disease. Fresh peripheral blood, approximately 10 ml, yielded the PBMCs.

The chain links TRBV2 to TRBJ2-3; 10 nucleotides agree with TRBD2. The sequence derives from a woman aged 35 to 49 with Graves' ophthalmopathy. The specimen sequenced was blood. As DNA, the CDR3 is TGTGCCAGCAGTGACCCCCAAGCGGGGGGGCGAGATACGCAGTATTTT. Protein product: CASSDPQAGGRDTQYF.